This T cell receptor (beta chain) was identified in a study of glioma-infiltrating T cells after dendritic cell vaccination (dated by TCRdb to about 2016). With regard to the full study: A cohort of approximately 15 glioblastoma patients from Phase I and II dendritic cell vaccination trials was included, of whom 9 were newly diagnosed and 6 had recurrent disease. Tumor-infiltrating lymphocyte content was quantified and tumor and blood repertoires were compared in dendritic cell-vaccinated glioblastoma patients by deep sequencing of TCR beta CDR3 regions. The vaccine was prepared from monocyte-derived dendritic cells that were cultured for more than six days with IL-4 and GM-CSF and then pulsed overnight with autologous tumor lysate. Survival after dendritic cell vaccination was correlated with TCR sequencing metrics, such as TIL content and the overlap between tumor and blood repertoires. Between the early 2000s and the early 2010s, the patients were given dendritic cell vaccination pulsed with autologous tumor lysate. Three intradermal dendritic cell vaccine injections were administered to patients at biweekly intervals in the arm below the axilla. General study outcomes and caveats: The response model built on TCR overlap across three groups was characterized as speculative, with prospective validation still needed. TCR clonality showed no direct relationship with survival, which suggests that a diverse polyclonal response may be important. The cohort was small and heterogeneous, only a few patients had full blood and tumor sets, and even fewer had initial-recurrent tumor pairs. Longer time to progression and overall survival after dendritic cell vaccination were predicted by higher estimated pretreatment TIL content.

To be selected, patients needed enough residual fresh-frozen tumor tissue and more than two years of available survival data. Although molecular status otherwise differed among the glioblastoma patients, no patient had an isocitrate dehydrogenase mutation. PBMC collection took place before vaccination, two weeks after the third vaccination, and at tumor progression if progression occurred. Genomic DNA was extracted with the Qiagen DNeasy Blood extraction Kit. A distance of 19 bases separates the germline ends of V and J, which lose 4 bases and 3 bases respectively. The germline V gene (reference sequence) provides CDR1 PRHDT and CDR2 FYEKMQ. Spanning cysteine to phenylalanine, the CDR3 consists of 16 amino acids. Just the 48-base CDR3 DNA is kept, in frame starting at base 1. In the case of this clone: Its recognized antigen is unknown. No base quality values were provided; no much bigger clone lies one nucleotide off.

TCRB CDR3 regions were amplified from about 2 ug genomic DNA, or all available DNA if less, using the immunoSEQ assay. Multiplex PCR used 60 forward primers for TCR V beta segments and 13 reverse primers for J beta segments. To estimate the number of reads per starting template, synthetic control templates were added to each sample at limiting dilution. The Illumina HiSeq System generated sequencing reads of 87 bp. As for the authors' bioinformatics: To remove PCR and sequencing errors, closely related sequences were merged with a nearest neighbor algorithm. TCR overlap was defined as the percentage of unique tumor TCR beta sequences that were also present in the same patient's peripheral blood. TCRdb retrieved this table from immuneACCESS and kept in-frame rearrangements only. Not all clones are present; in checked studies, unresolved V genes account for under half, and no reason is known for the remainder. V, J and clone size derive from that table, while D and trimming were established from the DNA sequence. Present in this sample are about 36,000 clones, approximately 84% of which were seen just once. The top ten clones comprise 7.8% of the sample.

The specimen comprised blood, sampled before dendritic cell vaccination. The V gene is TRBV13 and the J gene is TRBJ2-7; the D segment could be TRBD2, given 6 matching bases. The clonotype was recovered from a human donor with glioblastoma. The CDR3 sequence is CASSSGTGGTYYEQYF. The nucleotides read TGTGCCAGCAGCTCGGGGACTGGCGGTACCTACTACGAGCAGTACTTC.